Listed below are T cell receptor beta chains from one sample, sequenced in a study of OX40 agonist ivuxolimab in advanced cancers. Assay: immunoSEQ multiplex PCR; the TCRdb copy retains only in-frame clones and omits some. The sample shows 90,000 or so clones, under 95% of them seen only once. Sequencing used CD4+ or CD8+ T cells sorted from blood, obtained in a trial of the OX40 agonist ivuxolimab. The origin of the receptors is an adult with an advanced solid tumor such as melanoma, head and neck, liver or kidney cancer. Each CDR3 is given with its conserved first and last residue. A D gene is named only where the DNA matches it firmly. The listing skips clone size in some rows; elsewhere it reads once, few, many or a size class.

J gene: TRBJ2-7
D gene: .
V gene: TRBV27
clone size: .
CDR3 DNA: TGTGCCAGCAGTTTATCGTCTGGGACATCAATAGAGCAGTACTTC
CDR3 protein: CASSLSSGTSIEQYF

J gene: TRBJ1-4
D gene: .
V gene: TRBV28
clone size: .
CDR3 DNA: TGTGCCAGCAGCCCCGGGCATGGAAAACTGTTTTTT
CDR3 protein: CASSPGHGKLFF

J gene: TRBJ2-3
D gene: TRBD2
V gene: TRBV7-8
clone size: .
CDR3 DNA: TGTGCCAGCAGCTCCAGCGGGGGGGCTAGCACAGATACGCAGTATTTT
CDR3 protein: CASSSSGGASTDTQYF

J gene: TRBJ2-7
D gene: TRBD1
V gene: TRBV19
clone size: .
CDR3 DNA: TGTGCCAGTAGTATCGGGACAGGGGCCTACGAGCAGTACTTC
CDR3 protein: CASSIGTGAYEQYF

J gene: TRBJ1-2
D gene: TRBD1
V gene: TRBV27
clone size: once
CDR3 DNA: TGTGCCAGCAGTTTAGTACAGGGGTCTAACTATGGCTACACCTTC
CDR3 protein: CASSLVQGSNYGYTF

J gene: TRBJ2-3
D gene: TRBD1
V gene: TRBV30
clone size: .
CDR3 DNA: TGTGCCTGGAGTCCTGGACAGGGATGGGAAGATACGCAGTATTTT
CDR3 protein: CAWSPGQGWEDTQYF

J gene: TRBJ1-5
D gene: .
V gene: TRBV10-3
clone size: .
CDR3 DNA: TGTGCCATCAGTGAGGAATGGGAGAGGGGCGCGAGCAATCAGCCCCAGCATTTT
CDR3 protein: CAISEEWERGASNQPQHF

J gene: TRBJ2-4
D gene: TRBD1
V gene: TRBV29-1
clone size: few
CDR3 DNA: TGCAGCGTTGAAGATTCGGACAGGGGGTACGGAAACATTCAGTACTTC
CDR3 protein: CSVEDSDRGYGNIQYF

J gene: TRBJ2-2
D gene: .
V gene: TRBV4-1
clone size: once
CDR3 DNA: TGCGCCAGCAGCCATCTCACCGGGGAGCTGTTTTTT
CDR3 protein: CASSHLTGELFF

J gene: TRBJ2-1
D gene: .
V gene: TRBV29-1
clone size: .
CDR3 DNA: TGCAGCGTTGAACACAGGTACAATGAGCAGTTCTTC
CDR3 protein: CSVEHRYNEQFF

J gene: TRBJ2-1
D gene: .
V gene: TRBV5-6
clone size: .
CDR3 DNA: TGTGCCAGCAGCTTGGGCCAGGCTGAGCAGTTCTTC
CDR3 protein: CASSLGQAEQFF

J gene: TRBJ1-1
D gene: TRBD1
V gene: TRBV9
clone size: .
CDR3 DNA: TGTGCCAGCAGCGTAGCGGGACAGGGGGGGACTGAAGCTTTCTTT
CDR3 protein: CASSVAGQGGTEAFF

J gene: TRBJ2-3
D gene: TRBD2
V gene: TRBV4-1
clone size: .
CDR3 DNA: TGCGCCAGCAGCCACGGGGCGGGGGGCGGCACAGATACGCAGTATTTT
CDR3 protein: CASSHGAGGGTDTQYF

J gene: TRBJ2-7
D gene: TRBD1
V gene: TRBV9
clone size: .
CDR3 DNA: TGTGCCAGCAGCGTAGCCGGGACAGGGCCCTACGAGCAGTACTTC
CDR3 protein: CASSVAGTGPYEQYF

J gene: TRBJ1-1
D gene: TRBD1
V gene: TRBV9
clone size: .
CDR3 DNA: TGTGCCAGCAGCTCCCGGGACAGTGCCGCTGAAGCTTTCTTT
CDR3 protein: CASSSRDSAAEAFF

J gene: TRBJ2-1
D gene: .
V gene: TRBV27
clone size: medium-sized
CDR3 DNA: TGTGCCAGCAGTTCGGGCACAAACTCCTACAATGAGCAGTTCTTC
CDR3 protein: CASSSGTNSYNEQFF

J gene: TRBJ2-3
D gene: .
V gene: TRBV28
clone size: .
CDR3 DNA: TGTGCCAGCAGTCTCCAGGGGAGCACAGATACGCAGTATTTT
CDR3 protein: CASSLQGSTDTQYF

J gene: TRBJ1-3
D gene: TRBD1
V gene: TRBV30
clone size: .
CDR3 DNA: TGTGCCTGGAGGGGACAGGGACTGGGAAACACCATATATTTT
CDR3 protein: CAWRGQGLGNTIYF